The 8 T cell receptor beta chains given below trace back to one sample, sequenced in a study of PD-L1 blockade in urothelial cancer. The time point here: pretreatment peripheral blood. Produced via immunoSEQ multiplex PCR; TCRdb's table is partial and in-frame only. The table lists around 40,000 clones, roughly nine tenths of them singletons. The sample consisted of PBMCs, taken around atezolizumab (anti-PD-L1) treatment. The origin of the receptors is a woman in her sixties or seventies with urothelial cancer.

The chain recombines TRBV9 with TRBJ2-5, with 7 bases fitting TRBD2. CDR1 and CDR2 (germline): SGDLS, YYNGEE. J was trimmed by 2 bases and V by 0 bases; bases with no gene match: 7. The CDR3 totals 16 residues. The CDR3: CASSVGPRGLQETQYF. The CDR3 DNA follows: TGTGCCAGCAGCGTAGGGCCGAGGGGACTACAAGAGACCCAGTACTTC. Full variable domain (outside the CDR3, taken from reference TRBV9 and TRBJ2-5): DSGVTQTPKHLITATGQRVTLRCSPRSGDLSVYWYQQSLDQGLQFLIQYYNGEERAKGNILERFSAQQFPDLHSELNLSSLELGDSALYFCASSVGPRGLQETQYFGPGTRLLVL.

The rearrangement joins TRBV4-1 to TRBJ2-1, with TRBD1 as a possible D gene (6 bases). The CDR3 sequence is 15 residues long. V was cut by 5 bases and J by 4 bases, with 15 bases left in between. CDR1 MGHRA and CDR2 YSYEKL come from the germline V gene. The CDR3 coding sequence is TGCGCCAGCAGCGAACAGGGTCTGACTTACAATGAGCAGTTCTTC. Protein product: CASSEQGLTYNEQFF.

V usage is TRBV7-8 and J usage is TRBJ2-5; TRBD1 aligns across 9 bases. The J segment lost 6 bases and the V segment lost 2 bases, leaving 13 bases of the junction unmatched. Germline CDR1 is SGHVS and CDR2 is FQNEAQ. The CDR3 covers 17 residues. The CDR3 DNA sequence: TGTGCCAGCAGCTTACCTCCGGGACAGGGTGGGATAAAGACCCAGTACTTC. Its protein product is CASSLPPGQGGIKTQYF.

The V and J genes are TRBV6-5 and TRBJ1-1, with D possibly TRBD1 on 6 matching bases. CDR3 size: 15 residues. The germline V and J ends were trimmed by 6 bases and 9 bases, with 23 bases remaining between them. Germline V lookup: CDR1 MNHEY, CDR2 SVGAGI. As DNA, the CDR3 is TGTGCCAGCAGCACCCACAGGGAAAGGCTTATCCAAGCTTTCTTT. Encoded protein: CASSTHRERLIQAFF.

The rearrangement links TRBV11-2 to TRBJ1-5; maybe TRBD1 (5 bases). There are 15 residues in the CDR3. V was cut by 1 base and J by 4 bases, with 11 bases left in between. Germline CDR1 is SGHAT and CDR2 is FQNNGV. DNA of the CDR3: TGTGCCAGCAGCTTAGTGAACAGGCCAAATCAGCCCCAGCATTTT. Translation: CASSLVNRPNQPQHF.

The gene calls are TRBV14 and TRBJ1-4; D gene uncertain. The CDR3 extends over 15 amino acids. The germline V gene encodes CDR1 SGHDN and CDR2 FVKESK. Trimming removed 0 bases from V and 4 bases from J, with 9 bases in between. The CDR3 reads CASSQDLRSNEKLFF. CDR3 sequence (DNA): TGTGCCAGCAGCCAAGATCTGCGGAGTAATGAAAAACTGTTTTTT.

The chain links TRBV7-2 to TRBJ2-5; the D gene is possibly TRBD2 (5 bases). V was shortened by 1 base and J by 7 bases, with 16 bases between the two germline ends. Germline CDR1 reads SGHTA; CDR2 reads FQGNSA. This CDR3 spans 15 amino acids. The DNA of the CDR3 is TGTGCCAGCAGCTTAGGCGGCAACGTCGCGGGGACCCAGTACTTC. It specifies CASSLGGNVAGTQYF.

The chain couples TRBV7-8 to TRBJ2-2; unclear D gene. This CDR3 comprises 14 residues. V was cut by 3 bases and J by 4 bases, with 9 bases left in between. Germline V gene data show CDR1 as SGHVS and CDR2 as FQNEAQ. CDR3 protein: CASSFRLGTGELFF. CDR3 nucleotide sequence: TGTGCCAGCAGCTTCAGGCTGGGCACCGGGGAGCTGTTTTTT.